This T cell receptor (beta chain) originates from a study of cytomegalovirus exposure and HLA in healthy donors. Notes on the study in general: Cytomegalovirus status was reportedly diagnosed by the classifier with high specificity and sensitivity. The authors reported that TCR beta sequences could predict HLA-A and HLA-B alleles. These predictions were accurate for most subjects in the first cohort. Association with HLA alleles at 0.05 false discovery rate was found for 16,951 TCR beta sequences in a later analysis.

The PCR had 60 Vbeta and 13 Jbeta primers. Assay used: immunoSEQ multiplex PCR; TCRdb lists only in-frame clones, some missing. The data hold 100,000 to 150,000 clones, with 72% observed a single time. Worth noting for this clone: Its antigen is as yet unknown.

The CDR3 has 14 residues. CDR1 and CDR2 from the germline V gene are MDHEN and SYDVKM. The V gene end was trimmed by 4 bases and the J gene end by 6 bases; junction bases not matched to a gene: 5. This clonotype was obtained from a man aged 25 to 40 in good health and CMV-seronegative. The sequenced material came from PBMCs. This chain links TRBV28 with TRBJ2-2; 7 nucleotides match TRBD1. The CDR3 region has the DNA TGTGCCAGCAGTTCCTGGGACAGCGCCGGGGAGCTGTTTTTT. It specifies CASSSWDSAGELFF.